These 7 T cell receptor beta chains were sequenced from one sample in a study of OX40 agonist ivuxolimab in advanced cancers. Only in-frame clones appear in the TCRdb table, and some are missing; sequencing was by immunoSEQ multiplex PCR. The sample lists 65,000 to 80,000 clones, over 75% occurring once. This specimen consisted of CD4+ or CD8+ T cells sorted from blood, obtained in a trial of the OX40 agonist ivuxolimab. The receptors shown here come from an adult with an advanced solid tumor such as melanoma, head and neck, liver or kidney cancer.

The V and J genes are TRBV6-1 and TRBJ2-5; maybe TRBD2 (5 bases). This CDR3 is built from 14 residues. Trimming cost V 7 bases and J 2 bases, with 14 bases left between them. The germline CDR1 and CDR2 sequences are MNHNS and SASEGT. The CDR3 here is CASTGSGTQETQYF. Written as DNA, the CDR3 is TGTGCCAGCACCGGAAGCGGAACTCAAGAGACCCAGTACTTC.

This clone was observed once. The rearrangement uses TRBV6-5 and TRBJ1-1, with a weak D call TRBD1 (6 bases). This CDR3 contains 16 residues. Germline CDR1 reads MNHEY; CDR2 reads SVGAGI. Trimming took off 3 bases at V and 6 bases at J, with 20 bases between the two ends. CDR3 in amino acids: CASSYHSTGSNAEAFF. DNA for the CDR3: TGTGCCAGCAGTTATCATTCAACAGGGTCAAACGCTGAAGCTTTCTTT.

The J gene is TRBJ2-6, the V gene TRBV6-5, with D possibly being TRBD2 (5 bases). Per the germline V gene, CDR1 is MNHEY and CDR2 is SVGAGI. V lost 9 bases, J lost 0 bases, and 12 bases lay in between. The CDR3 loop spans 15 amino acids. The CDR3 coding sequence is TGTGCCAGTACTGGACTTAACTCTGGGGCCAACGTCCTGACTTTC. Amino acid sequence: CASTGLNSGANVLTF.

This sequence joins TRBV10-3 and TRBJ2-1, with D perhaps matching TRBD1 (6 bases). The V and J ends lost 4 bases and 6 bases respectively, with 7 bases between them. Germline V gene lookup returns CDR1 ENHRY and CDR2 SYGVKD. This CDR3 is 12 amino acids long. This chain's CDR3 is CAISGRGNEQFF. In nucleotides, the CDR3 is TGTGCCATCAGTGGCAGGGGCAATGAGCAGTTCTTC.

V and J are TRBV18 and TRBJ2-1, with 8 positions matching TRBD2. The length of the CDR3 is 16 residues. V lost 3 bases and J lost 7; bases outside the gene matches: 11. Germline values: CDR1 KGHSH, CDR2 LQKENI. CDR3 loop: CASSPPRGGKANEQFF. CDR3 coding DNA: TGTGCCAGCTCACCCCCTCGGGGGGGGAAGGCTAATGAGCAGTTCTTC.

This clone has a single count. The V gene is TRBV7-6, the J gene TRBJ2-2; maybe TRBD1 (6 bases). CDR1 SGHVS and CDR2 FNYEAQ come from the germline V gene. The CDR3 length is 16 residues. Trimming cost V 1 base and J 1 base, with 10 bases left between them. The CDR3 bases are TGTGCCAGCAGCTTAGTTCCGGGACAGAACACCGGGGAGCTGTTTTTT. It specifies CASSLVPGQNTGELFF.

The J gene is TRBJ2-7, the V gene TRBV7-2; 8 nucleotides agree with TRBD2. Germline V lookup: CDR1 SGHTA, CDR2 FQGNSA. The J segment lost 0 bases and the V segment lost 1 base, leaving 2 bases of the junction unmatched. The CDR3 totals 15 residues. The CDR3 spells CASSLGGGSSYEQYF. CDR3 nucleotides: TGTGCCAGCAGCTTAGGCGGGGGGTCCTCCTACGAGCAGTACTTC. The full variable domain, its missing parts supplied by reference TRBV7-2 and TRBJ2-7, is GAGVSQSPSNKVTEKGKDVELRCDPISGHTALYWYRQSLGQGLEFLIYFQGNSAPDKSGLPSDRFSAERTGGSVSTLTIQRTQQEDSAVYLCASSLGGGSSYEQYFGPGTRLTVT.